This T cell receptor beta chain originates from a study of T-cell memory formation after mild COVID-19. Using its own MiXCR run on the 5' RACE reads, TCRdb lists one record per CDR3 protein. This sample has a few hundred thousand distinct CDR3 sequences, with approximately 21% found just once. This clonotype was detected only a few times. Germline trimming cut 1 base from V and 5 bases from J; bases unmatched to any gene: 10. The CDR3 consists of 17 residues. The source is an adult woman who had mild COVID-19 (a few samples of this study predate the infection). Cell type and time point are not known. Sequences were obtained from PBMCs or a T cell subset sorted from them (not recorded which). The chain couples TRBV12-3 or TRBV12-4 to TRBJ2-3; TRBD1 aligns across 9 bases. CDR3 loop: CASSLDPGQGSGDTQYF. The CDR3 DNA reads TGTGCCAGCAGTTTAGATCCGGGACAGGGTTCGGGAGATACGCAGTATTTT.